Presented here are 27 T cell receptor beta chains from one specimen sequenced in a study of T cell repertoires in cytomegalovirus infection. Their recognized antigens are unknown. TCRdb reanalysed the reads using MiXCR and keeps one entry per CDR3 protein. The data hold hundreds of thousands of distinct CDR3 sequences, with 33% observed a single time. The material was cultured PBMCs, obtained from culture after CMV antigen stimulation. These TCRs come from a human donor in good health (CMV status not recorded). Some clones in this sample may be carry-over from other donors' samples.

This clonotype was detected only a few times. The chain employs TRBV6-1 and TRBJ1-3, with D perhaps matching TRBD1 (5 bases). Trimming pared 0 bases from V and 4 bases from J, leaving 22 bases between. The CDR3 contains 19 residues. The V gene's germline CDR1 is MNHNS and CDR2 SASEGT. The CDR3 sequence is CASSEATAGKFVLGNTIYF. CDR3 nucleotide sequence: TGTGCCAGCAGTGAAGCGACGGCAGGGAAATTTGTGCTCGGAAACACCATATATTTT.

This CDR3 reads CASSWRVALYNEQFF. CDR3 in DNA: TGTGCCAGCAGCTGGAGGGTGGCCCTGTACAATGAGCAGTTCTTC. This sequence joins TRBV5-6 and TRBJ2-1; D possibly corresponds to TRBD2 (6 bases). Between the trimmed V and J ends, which lost 3 bases and 4 bases, there was a span of 14 bases. Germline CDR1 reads SGHDT; CDR2 reads YYEEEE. The CDR3 is 15 residues long.

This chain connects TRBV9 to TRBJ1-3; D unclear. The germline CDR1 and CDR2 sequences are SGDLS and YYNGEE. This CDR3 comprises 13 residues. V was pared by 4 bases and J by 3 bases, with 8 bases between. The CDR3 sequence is CASSPFVGNTIYF. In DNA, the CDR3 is TGTGCCAGCAGCCCGTTCGTTGGAAACACCATATATTTT.

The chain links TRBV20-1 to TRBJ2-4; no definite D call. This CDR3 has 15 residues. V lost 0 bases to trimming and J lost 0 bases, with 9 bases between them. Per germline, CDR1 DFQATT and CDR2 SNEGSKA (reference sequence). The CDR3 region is CSARDPRVAKNIQYF. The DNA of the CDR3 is TGCAGTGCTAGAGACCCCCGAGTAGCCAAAAACATTCAGTACTTC.

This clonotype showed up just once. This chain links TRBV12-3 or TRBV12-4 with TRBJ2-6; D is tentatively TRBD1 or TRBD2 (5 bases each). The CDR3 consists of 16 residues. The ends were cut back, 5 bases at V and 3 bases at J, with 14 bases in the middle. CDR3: CASSVGDAFGANVLTF. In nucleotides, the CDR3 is TGTGCCAGCAGTGTCGGGGACGCTTTTGGGGCCAACGTCCTGACTTTC.

The CDR3: CASSEGRTIYEWQYF. The CDR3 nucleotides are TGTGCCAGCAGCGAGGGACGGACTATCTACGAGTGGCAGTACTTC. The chain carries TRBV6-1 and TRBJ2-7, with D possibly matching TRBD2 (6 bases). Trimming cost V 6 bases and J 9 bases, with 24 bases left between them. The CDR3 extends over 15 amino acids. The V gene's germline CDR1 is MNHNS and CDR2 SASEGT.

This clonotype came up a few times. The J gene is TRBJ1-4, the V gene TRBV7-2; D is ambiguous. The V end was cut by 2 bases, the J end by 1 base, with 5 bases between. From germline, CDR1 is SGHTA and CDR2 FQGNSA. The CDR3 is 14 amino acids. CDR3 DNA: TGTGCCAGCAGCTTAAGCATAACTAATGAAAAACTGTTTTTT. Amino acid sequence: CASSLSITNEKLFF.

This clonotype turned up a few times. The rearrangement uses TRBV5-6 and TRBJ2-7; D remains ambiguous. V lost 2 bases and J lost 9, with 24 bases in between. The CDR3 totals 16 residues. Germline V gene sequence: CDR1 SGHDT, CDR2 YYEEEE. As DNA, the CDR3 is TGTGCCAGCAGCTTCTACCTTATGGGTCCACAATTGGGGCAGTACTTC. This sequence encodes CASSFYLMGPQLGQYF.

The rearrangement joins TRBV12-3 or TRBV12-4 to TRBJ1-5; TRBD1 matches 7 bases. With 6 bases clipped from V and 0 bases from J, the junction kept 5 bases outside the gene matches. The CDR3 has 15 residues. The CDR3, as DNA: TGTGCCAGCAGCCCGGGGGACAGTAGCAATCAGCCCCAGCATTTT. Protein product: CASSPGDSSNQPQHF.

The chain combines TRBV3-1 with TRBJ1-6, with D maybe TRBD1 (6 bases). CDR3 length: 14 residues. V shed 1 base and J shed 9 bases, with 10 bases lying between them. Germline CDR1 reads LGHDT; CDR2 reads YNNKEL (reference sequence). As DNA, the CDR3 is TGTGCCAGCAGCCAAGTGGACAGCGGTTCACCCCTCCACTTT. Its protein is CASSQVDSGSPLHF.

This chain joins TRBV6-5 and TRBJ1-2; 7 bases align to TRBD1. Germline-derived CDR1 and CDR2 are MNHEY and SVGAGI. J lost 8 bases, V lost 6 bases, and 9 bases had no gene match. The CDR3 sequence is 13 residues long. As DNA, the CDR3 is TGTGCCAGCAGCTCGACAGGGAGTTTAGGCTACACCTTC. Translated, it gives CASSSTGSLGYTF.

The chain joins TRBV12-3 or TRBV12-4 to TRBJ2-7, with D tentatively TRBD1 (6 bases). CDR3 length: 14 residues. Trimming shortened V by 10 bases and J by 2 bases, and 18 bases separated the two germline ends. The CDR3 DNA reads TGTGCCATTCAAAAGGTCACAGGGCCCTACGAGCAGTACTTC. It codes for CAIQKVTGPYEQYF.

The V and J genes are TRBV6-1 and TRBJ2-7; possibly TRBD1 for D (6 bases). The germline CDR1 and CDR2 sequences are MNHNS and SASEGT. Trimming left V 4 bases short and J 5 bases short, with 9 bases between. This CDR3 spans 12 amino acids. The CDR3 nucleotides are TGTGCCAGCAGTGGCGCAGGGGACGAGCAGTACTTC. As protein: CASSGAGDEQYF.

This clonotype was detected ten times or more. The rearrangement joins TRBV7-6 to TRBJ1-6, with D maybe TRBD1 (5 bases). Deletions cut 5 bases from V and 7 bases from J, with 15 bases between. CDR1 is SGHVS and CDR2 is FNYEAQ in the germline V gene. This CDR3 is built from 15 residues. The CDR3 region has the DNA TGTGCCAGCAGCCCCATGTCGGGGGGAAATTCACCCCTCCACTTT. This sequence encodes CASSPMSGGNSPLHF.

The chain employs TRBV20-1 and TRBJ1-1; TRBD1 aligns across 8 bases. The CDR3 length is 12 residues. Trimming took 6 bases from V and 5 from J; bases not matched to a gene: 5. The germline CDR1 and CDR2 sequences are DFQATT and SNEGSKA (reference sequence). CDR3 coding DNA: TGCAGTGCCAGGAGACAGGGGACTGAAGCTTTCTTT. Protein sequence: CSARRQGTEAFF.

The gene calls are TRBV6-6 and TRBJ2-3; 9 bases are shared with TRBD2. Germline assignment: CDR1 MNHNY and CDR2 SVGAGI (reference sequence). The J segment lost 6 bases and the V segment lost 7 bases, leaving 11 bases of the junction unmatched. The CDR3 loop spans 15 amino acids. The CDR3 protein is CASTRLAGILDTQYF. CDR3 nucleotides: TGTGCCAGCACCAGGCTAGCGGGGATACTGGATACGCAGTATTTT.

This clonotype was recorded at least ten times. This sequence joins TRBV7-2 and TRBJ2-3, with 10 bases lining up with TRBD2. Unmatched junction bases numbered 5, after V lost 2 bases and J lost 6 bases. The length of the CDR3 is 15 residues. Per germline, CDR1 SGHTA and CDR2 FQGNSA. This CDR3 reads CASSLIAGGLDTQYF. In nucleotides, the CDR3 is TGTGCCAGCAGCTTAATAGCGGGGGGACTGGATACGCAGTATTTT.

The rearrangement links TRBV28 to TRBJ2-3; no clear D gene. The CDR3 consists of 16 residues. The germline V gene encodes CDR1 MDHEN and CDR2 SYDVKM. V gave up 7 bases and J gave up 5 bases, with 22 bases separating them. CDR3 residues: CASMGRKGPMIDTQYF. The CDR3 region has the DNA TGTGCCAGCATGGGCCGCAAGGGCCCAATGATAGATACGCAGTATTTT.

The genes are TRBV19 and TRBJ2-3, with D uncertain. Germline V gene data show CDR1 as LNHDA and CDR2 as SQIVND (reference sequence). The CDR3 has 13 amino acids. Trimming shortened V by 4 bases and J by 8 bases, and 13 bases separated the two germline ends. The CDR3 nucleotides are TGTGCCAGTAGTACCACCGGTTTTGGTACGCAGTATTTT. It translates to CASSTTGFGTQYF.

This CDR3 reads CASSGADRSSYNEQFF. The DNA of the CDR3 is TGTGCCAGCAGCGGGGCGGACAGGAGCTCCTACAATGAGCAGTTCTTC. The V call is TRBV5-4, the J call TRBJ2-1, with 7 bases fitting TRBD1. The CDR3 runs 16 residues. From germline, CDR1 is SGHNT and CDR2 YYREEE (reference sequence). The junction had 7 bases not matched to a gene; V was cut back by 4 bases and J by 0 bases.

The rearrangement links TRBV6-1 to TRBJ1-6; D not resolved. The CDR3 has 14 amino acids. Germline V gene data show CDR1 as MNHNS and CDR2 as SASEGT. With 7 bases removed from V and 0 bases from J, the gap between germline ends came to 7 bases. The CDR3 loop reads CASIQRSYNSPLHF. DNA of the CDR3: TGTGCCAGCATCCAGCGCTCCTATAATTCACCCCTCCACTTT.

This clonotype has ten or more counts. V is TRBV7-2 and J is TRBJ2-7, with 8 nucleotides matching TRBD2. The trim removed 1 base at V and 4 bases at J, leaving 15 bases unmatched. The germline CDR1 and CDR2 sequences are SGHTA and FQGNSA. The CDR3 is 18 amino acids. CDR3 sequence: CASSLGRRGAGGRYEQYF. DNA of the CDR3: TGTGCCAGCAGCTTAGGCCGCCGGGGGGCGGGGGGCAGGTACGAGCAGTACTTC.

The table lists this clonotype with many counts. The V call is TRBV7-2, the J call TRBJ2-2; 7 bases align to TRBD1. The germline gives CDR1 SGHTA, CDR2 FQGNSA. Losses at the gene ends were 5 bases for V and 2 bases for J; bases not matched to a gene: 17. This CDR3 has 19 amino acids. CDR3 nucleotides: TGTGCCAGCAGCCTCACTGCGACAGGGCGTACGTCAAACACCGGGGAGCTGTTTTTT. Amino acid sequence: CASSLTATGRTSNTGELFF. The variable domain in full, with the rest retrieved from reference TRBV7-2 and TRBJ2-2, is GAGVSQSPSNKVTEKGKDVELRCDPISGHTALYWYRQSLGQGLEFLIYFQGNSAPDKSGLPSDRFSAERTGGSVSTLTIQRTQQEDSAVYLCASSLTATGRTSNTGELFFGEGSRLTVL.

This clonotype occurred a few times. CDR3 amino acids: CASSLNHREELFF. The CDR3, as DNA: TGTGCCAGCAGCTTAAATCACCGAGAGGAGCTGTTTTTT. This sequence joins TRBV7-2 and TRBJ2-2; D not resolved. The germline V and J ends were trimmed by 2 bases and 10 bases, with 11 bases remaining between them. Germline assignment: CDR1 SGHTA and CDR2 FQGNSA. The CDR3 totals 13 residues. The complete variable domain, with remaining parts taken from reference TRBV7-2 and TRBJ2-2, reads GAGVSQSPSNKVTEKGKDVELRCDPISGHTALYWYRQSLGQGLEFLIYFQGNSAPDKSGLPSDRFSAERTGGSVSTLTIQRTQQEDSAVYLCASSLNHREELFFGEGSRLTVL.

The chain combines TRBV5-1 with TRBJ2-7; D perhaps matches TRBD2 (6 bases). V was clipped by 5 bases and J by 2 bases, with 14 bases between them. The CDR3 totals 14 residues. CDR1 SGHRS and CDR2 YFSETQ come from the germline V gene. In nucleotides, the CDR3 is TGCGCCAGCAGTTATGCCGGACTACCCTACGAGCAGTACTTC. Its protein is CASSYAGLPYEQYF.

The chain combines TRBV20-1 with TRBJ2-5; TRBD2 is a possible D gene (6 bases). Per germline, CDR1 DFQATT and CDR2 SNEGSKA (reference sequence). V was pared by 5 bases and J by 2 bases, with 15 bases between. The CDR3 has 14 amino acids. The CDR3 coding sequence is TGCAGTGCTCTACGCGGAGGGAGACAAGAGACCCAGTACTTC. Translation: CSALRGGRQETQYF.

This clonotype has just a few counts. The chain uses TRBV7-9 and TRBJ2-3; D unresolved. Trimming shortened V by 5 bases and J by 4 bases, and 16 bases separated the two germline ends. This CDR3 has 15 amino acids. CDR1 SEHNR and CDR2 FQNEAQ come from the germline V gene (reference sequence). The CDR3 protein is CASSPKSLVADTQYF. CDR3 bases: TGTGCCAGCAGCCCGAAAAGCCTAGTCGCAGATACGCAGTATTTT.